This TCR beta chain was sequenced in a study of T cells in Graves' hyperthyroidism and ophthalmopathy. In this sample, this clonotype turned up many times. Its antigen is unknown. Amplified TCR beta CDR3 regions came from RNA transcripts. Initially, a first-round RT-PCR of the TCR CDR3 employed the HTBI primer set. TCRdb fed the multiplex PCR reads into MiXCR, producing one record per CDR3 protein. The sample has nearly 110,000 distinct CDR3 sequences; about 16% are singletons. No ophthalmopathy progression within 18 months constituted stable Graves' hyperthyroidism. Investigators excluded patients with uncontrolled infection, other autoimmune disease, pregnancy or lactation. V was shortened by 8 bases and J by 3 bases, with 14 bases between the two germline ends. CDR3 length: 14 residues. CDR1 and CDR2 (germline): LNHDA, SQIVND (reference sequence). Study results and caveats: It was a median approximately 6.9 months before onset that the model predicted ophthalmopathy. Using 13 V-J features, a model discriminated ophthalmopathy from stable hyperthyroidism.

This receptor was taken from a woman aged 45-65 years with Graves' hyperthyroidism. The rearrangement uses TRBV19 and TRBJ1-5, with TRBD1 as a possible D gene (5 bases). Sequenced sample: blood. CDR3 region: CASRDQTVNQPQHF. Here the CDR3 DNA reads TGTGCCAGTCGGGACCAGACGGTCAATCAGCCCCAGCATTTT.